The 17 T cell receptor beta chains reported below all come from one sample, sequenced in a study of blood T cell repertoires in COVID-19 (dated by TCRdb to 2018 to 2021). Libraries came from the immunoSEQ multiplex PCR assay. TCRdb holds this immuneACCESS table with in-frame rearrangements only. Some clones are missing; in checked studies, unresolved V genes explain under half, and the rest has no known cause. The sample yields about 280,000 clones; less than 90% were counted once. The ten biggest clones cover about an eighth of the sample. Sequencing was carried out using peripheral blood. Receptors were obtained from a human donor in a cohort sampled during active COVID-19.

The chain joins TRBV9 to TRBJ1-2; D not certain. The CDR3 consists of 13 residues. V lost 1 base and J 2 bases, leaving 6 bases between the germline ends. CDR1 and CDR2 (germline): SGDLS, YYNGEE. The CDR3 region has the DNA TGTGCCAGCAGCGTAACAACCAACTATGGCTACACCTTC. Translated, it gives CASSVTTNYGYTF.

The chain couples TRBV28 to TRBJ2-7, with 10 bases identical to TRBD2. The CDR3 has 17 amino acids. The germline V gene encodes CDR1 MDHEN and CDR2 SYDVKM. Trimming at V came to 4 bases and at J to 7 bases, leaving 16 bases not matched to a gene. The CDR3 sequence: CASSSLSGRAQGKEQYF. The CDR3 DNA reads TGTGCCAGCAGTTCCCTAAGCGGGAGGGCCCAGGGTAAAGAGCAGTACTTC.

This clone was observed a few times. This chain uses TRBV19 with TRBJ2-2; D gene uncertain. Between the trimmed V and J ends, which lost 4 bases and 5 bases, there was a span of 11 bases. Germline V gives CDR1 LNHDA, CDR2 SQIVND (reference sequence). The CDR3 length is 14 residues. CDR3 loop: CASSNPTETGELFF. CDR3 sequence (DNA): TGTGCCAGTAGTAACCCCACAGAGACCGGGGAGCTGTTTTTT.

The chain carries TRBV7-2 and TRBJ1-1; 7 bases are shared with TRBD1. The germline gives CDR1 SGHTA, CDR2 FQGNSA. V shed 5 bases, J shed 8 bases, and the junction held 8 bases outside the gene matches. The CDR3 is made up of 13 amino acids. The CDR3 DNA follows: TGTGCCAGCAGCCACGACAGGGAAACAGAAGCTTTCTTT. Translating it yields CASSHDRETEAFF.

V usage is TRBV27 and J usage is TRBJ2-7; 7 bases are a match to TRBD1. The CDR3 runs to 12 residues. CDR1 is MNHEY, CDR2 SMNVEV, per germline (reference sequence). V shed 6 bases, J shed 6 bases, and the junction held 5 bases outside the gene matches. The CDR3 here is CASRQGRGEQYF. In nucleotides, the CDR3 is TGTGCCAGCAGACAGGGGAGAGGCGAGCAGTACTTC.

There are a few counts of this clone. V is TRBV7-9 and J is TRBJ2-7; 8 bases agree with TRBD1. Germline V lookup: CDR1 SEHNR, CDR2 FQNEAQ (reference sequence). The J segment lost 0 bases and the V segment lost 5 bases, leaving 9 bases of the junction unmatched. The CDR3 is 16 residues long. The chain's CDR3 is CASSEPGGDSSYEQYF. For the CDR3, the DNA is TGTGCCAGCAGCGAACCAGGGGGCGACAGCTCCTACGAGCAGTACTTC.

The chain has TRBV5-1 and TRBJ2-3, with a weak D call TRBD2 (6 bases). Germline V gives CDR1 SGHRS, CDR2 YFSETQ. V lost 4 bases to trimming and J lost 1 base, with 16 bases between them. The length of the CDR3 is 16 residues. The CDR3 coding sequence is TGCGCCAGCAGCCCACGACTAGTCCAGGGCACAGATACGCAGTATTTT. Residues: CASSPRLVQGTDTQYF.

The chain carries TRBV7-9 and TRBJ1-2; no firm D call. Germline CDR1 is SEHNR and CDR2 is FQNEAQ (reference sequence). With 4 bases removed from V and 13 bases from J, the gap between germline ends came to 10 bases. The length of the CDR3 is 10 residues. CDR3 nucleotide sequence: TGTGCCAGCAGCTCGGGGATCAGCACCTTC. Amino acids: CASSSGISTF.

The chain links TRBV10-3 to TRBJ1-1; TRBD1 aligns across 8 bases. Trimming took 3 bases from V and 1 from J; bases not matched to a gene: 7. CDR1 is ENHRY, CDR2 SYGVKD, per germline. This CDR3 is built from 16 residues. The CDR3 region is CAISDSFGTGNTEAFF. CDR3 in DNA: TGTGCCATCAGTGACAGTTTCGGGACAGGGAACACTGAAGCTTTCTTT.

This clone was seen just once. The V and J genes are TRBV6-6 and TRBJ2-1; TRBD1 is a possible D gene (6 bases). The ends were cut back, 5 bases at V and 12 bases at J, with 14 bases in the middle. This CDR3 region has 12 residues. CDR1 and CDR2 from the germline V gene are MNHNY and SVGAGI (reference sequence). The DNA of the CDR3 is TGTGCCAGCAGTCCCTGGACAGAATGGCAGTTCTTC. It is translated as CASSPWTEWQFF.

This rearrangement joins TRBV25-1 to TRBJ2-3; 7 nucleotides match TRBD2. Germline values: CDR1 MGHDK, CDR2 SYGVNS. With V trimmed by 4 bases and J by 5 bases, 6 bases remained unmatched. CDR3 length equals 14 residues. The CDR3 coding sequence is TGTGCCAGCAGTGGGAGACTAGCTCGAGATACGCAGTATTTT. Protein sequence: CASSGRLARDTQYF.

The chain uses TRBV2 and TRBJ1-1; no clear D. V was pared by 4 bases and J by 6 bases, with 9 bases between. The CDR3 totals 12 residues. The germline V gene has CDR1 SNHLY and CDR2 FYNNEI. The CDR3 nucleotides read TGTGCCAGCAGTGGGTTAGTGGCTGAAGCTTTCTTT. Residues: CASSGLVAEAFF.

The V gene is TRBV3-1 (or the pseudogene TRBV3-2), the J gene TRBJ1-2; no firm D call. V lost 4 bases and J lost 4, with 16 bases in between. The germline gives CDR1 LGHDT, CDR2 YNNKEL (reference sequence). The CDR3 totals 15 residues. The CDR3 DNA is TGTGCCAGCAGCCCGCGGGCCTGGGAGAGCTATGGCTACACCTTC. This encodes CASSPRAWESYGYTF.

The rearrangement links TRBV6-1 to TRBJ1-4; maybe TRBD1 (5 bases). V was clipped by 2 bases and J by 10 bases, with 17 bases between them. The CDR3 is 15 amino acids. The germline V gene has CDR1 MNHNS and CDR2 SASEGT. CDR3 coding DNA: TGTGCCAGCAGTGAAACCGCGACAGCCCTGGTAAAACTGTTTTTT. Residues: CASSETATALVKLFF.

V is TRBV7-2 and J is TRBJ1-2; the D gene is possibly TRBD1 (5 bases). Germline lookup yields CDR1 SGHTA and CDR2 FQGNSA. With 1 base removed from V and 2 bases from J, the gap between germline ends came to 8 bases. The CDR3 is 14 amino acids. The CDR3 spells CASSLGGHNYGYTF. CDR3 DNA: TGTGCCAGCAGCTTAGGCGGACACAACTATGGCTACACCTTC. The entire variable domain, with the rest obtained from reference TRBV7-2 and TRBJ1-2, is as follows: GAGVSQSPSNKVTEKGKDVELRCDPISGHTALYWYRQSLGQGLEFLIYFQGNSAPDKSGLPSDRFSAERTGGSVSTLTIQRTQQEDSAVYLCASSLGGHNYGYTFGSGTRLTVV.

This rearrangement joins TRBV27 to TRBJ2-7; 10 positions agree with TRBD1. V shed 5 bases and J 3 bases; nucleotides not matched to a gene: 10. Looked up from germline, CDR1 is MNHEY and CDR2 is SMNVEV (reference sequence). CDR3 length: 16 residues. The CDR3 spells CASSVNRDRGNYEQYF. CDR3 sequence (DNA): TGTGCCAGCAGTGTAAACCGGGACAGGGGTAACTACGAGCAGTACTTC.

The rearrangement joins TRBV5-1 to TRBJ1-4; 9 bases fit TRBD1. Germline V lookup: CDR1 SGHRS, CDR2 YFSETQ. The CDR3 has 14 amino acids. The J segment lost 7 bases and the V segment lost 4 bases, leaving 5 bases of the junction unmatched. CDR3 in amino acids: CASSRRGQGEKLFF. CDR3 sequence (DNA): TGCGCCAGCAGCCGGCGGGGACAGGGTGAAAAACTGTTTTTT.